What follows describes a single TCR beta chain. These data originate in a study of blood T cell repertoires in COVID-19. On the study more broadly: There were acute and convalescent COVID-19 samples, and they came from the United States, Italy and Spain. PBMCs, B-cell-depleted T cells, or T cells provided the cDNA or gDNA that made up the material.

In the authors' methods: The assay estimated nucleated cells by amplifying reference gene primers. This table comes from immunoSEQ multiplex PCR, and its TCRdb copy is limited to in-frame clones, with some not included. V, J and clone size are those of that table, while D and trimming were read from the DNA. The data contain about 170,000 clones, less than 85% of them singletons. The CDR3 loop spans 15 amino acids. V was cut by 0 bases and J by 4 bases, with 12 bases left in between. Germline-derived CDR1 and CDR2 are LGHNA and YNFKEQ. Material: peripheral blood. This receptor was taken from a woman aged 80 or older with acute or convalescent COVID-19. V usage is TRBV4-2 and J usage is TRBJ1-2; D not certain. The CDR3 loop reads CASSQEGGAGYGYTF. The CDR3, as DNA: TGTGCCAGCAGCCAAGAGGGTGGAGCCGGCTATGGCTACACCTTC.